Listed here are 7 T cell receptor beta chains from one sample, sequenced in a study of shared clonotypes between healthy human individuals. Libraries were prepared by immunoSEQ multiplex PCR; TCRdb keeps only in-frame clonotypes and omits some of them. The table lists roughly 500,000 clones, 70% to 80% of them singletons. The specimen was PBMCs. These receptors were taken from a woman aged 40-49 years in good health. Some clones in this sample may be carry-over from other donors' samples.

The chain is built from TRBV28 and TRBJ2-3, with 8 bases identical to TRBD2. Germline loops: CDR1 MDHEN, CDR2 SYDVKM. The trim removed 7 bases at V and 2 bases at J, leaving 5 bases unmatched. This CDR3 spans 14 amino acids. DNA of the CDR3: TGTGCCAGCATAACTAGCGGTAACACAGATACGCAGTATTTT. Translating gives CASITSGNTDTQYF. Full variable domain (missing parts from reference TRBV28 and TRBJ2-3): DVKVTQSSRYLVKRTGEKVFLECVQDMDHENMFWYRQDPGLGLRLIYFSYDVKMKEKGDIPEGYSVSREKKERFSLILESASTNQTSMYLCASITSGNTDTQYFGPGTRLTVL.

The chain joins TRBV6-1 to TRBJ2-7; either TRBD1 or TRBD2 may supply D (5 bases each). V was trimmed by 4 bases and J by 4 bases, leaving 14 bases between them. CDR1 MNHNS and CDR2 SASEGT come from the germline V gene. The CDR3 extends over 14 amino acids. The CDR3 region has the DNA TGTGCCAGCAGTGGGGGACCGCTAGCTTACGAGCAGTACTTC. Amino acids: CASSGGPLAYEQYF.

About this clone: A single base separates this from a much larger clone, so it may be a read error. Other nucleotide sequences in the sample specify the same CDR3. The CDR3 region has the DNA TGCAGCGTTGAAGCTCACCTTGGGTACAATGAGCAGTTCTTC. Amino acids: CSVEAHLGYNEQFF. The genes are TRBV29-1 and TRBJ2-1; D uncertain. Germline CDR1 reads SQVTM; CDR2 reads ANQGSEA. V was cut by 1 base and J by 4 bases, with 11 bases left in between. The CDR3 totals 14 residues.

V gene TRBV7-3 combines with J gene TRBJ2-3; TRBD1 agrees at 7 bases. Trimming at V came to 5 bases and at J to 4 bases, leaving 6 bases not matched to a gene. The CDR3 is 14 residues long. CDR1 is SGHTA and CDR2 is FQGTGA in the germline V gene. The CDR3: CASSAGTASDTQYF. The CDR3 nucleotides are TGTGCCAGCAGCGCCGGGACAGCCTCAGATACGCAGTATTTT.

This clone was recorded a few times. CDR3 protein: CASGVGGKPQHF. CDR3 nucleotide sequence: TGTGCCAGCGGTGTCGGGGGTAAGCCCCAGCATTTT. This rearrangement joins TRBV28 to TRBJ1-5; a possible D gene is TRBD1 (5 bases). The V end lost 8 bases, the J end lost 8 bases, and 13 bases lay between the germline ends. The CDR3 consists of 12 residues. CDR1 MDHEN and CDR2 SYDVKM come from the germline V gene.

The gene calls are TRBV29-1 and TRBJ2-1; 7 bases line up with TRBD2. Looked up from germline, CDR1 is SQVTM and CDR2 is ANQGSEA. V was clipped by 6 bases and J by 9 bases; unmatched bases: 14. The CDR3 has 14 amino acids. CDR3 in DNA: TGCAGCGTCCACGGGGGGAGAGGAGGATTTGAGCAGTTCTTC. It codes for CSVHGGRGGFEQFF.

The chain couples TRBV5-1 to TRBJ1-2; perhaps TRBD1 as D (5 bases). The CDR3 is 15 amino acids. The germline V gene has CDR1 SGHRS and CDR2 YFSETQ. The germline V and J ends were trimmed by 0 bases and 8 bases, with 17 bases remaining between them. The CDR3 sequence is CASSLGSVRGMGYTF. CDR3 bases: TGCGCCAGCAGCTTGGGGTCAGTTCGGGGGATGGGCTACACCTTC.